A single sample gave rise to the 9 T cell receptor beta chains below, sequenced in a study of T cell repertoires in cytomegalovirus infection (dated by TCRdb to the late 2010s). The sequencing machine was an Illumina HiSeq 1500. TCRdb cleaned the public reads at Q25 with fastp, built clones with MiXCR and kept in-frame beta chains. Entries that share a CDR3 protein sequence are merged under the most common genes and DNA. The sample table contains approximately 470,000 distinct CDR3 sequences; only one count was recorded for about 44% of them. Just under 45% of the sample belongs to the ten largest clones. These receptors' antigens are unknown. The treatment or condition label corresponds to: in vitro stimulation with specific CMV peptide epitopes to enrich CMV-specific T cells. Sequencing used cultured PBMCs, obtained from culture after CMV antigen stimulation. The receptors come from a human donor in good health (CMV status not recorded). Some clones in this sample may be carry-over from other donors' samples.

This clonotype was seen a handful of times. The chain couples TRBV6-8 to TRBJ2-1; TRBD1 aligns across 8 bases. Trimming at V came to 8 bases and at J to 10 bases, leaving 13 bases not matched to a gene. The CDR3 loop spans 14 amino acids. Germline assignment: CDR1 MNHGY and CDR2 SAAAGT. For the CDR3, the DNA is TGTGCCAGCGGGGCCGGGACAGGTAAAAGGGAGCAGTTCTTC. Translation gives CASGAGTGKREQFF.

The chain joins TRBV20-1 to TRBJ2-1, with TRBD2 matching over 8 bases. V lost 6 bases to trimming and J lost 2 bases; unmatched junction nucleotides: 15. Germline CDR1 DFQATT, CDR2 SNEGSKA (reference sequence). There are 17 residues in the CDR3. CDR3 protein: CSALSGISAGAYNEQFF. The CDR3 DNA sequence: TGCAGTGCCCTTTCGGGCATCTCAGCGGGGGCCTACAATGAGCAGTTCTTC.

This clonotype has just one count. The chain combines TRBV11-1 with TRBJ1-1, with D hard to call. CDR1 is SGHAT, CDR2 FQDESV, per germline (reference sequence). The CDR3 totals 14 residues. Trimming left V 4 bases short and J 1 base short, with 10 bases between. The CDR3 sequence: CASSYSWGNTEAFF. The CDR3 region has the DNA TGTGCCAGCAGCTATTCCTGGGGGAACACTGAAGCTTTCTTT.

The gene calls are TRBV4-3 and TRBJ1-2; 8 nucleotides align to TRBD1. CDR1 LGHNA and CDR2 YSLEER come from the germline V gene. Losses at the gene ends were 0 bases for V and 4 bases for J; bases not matched to a gene: 4. The CDR3 length is 15 residues. CDR3 sequence reads: CASSQDRQGLYGYTF. CDR3 DNA: TGCGCCAGCAGCCAAGACCGACAGGGGCTCTATGGCTACACCTTC.

This sequence joins TRBV12-3 or TRBV12-4 and TRBJ2-7, with 8 bases identical to TRBD1. V lost 5 bases to trimming and J lost 4 bases; unmatched junction nucleotides: 4. The CDR3 length is 13 residues. The CDR3 loop is CASSRTGRYEQYF. The CDR3, as DNA: TGTGCCAGCAGTAGGACAGGGAGGTACGAGCAGTACTTC.

The chain couples TRBV7-2 to TRBJ1-1; 7 bases agree with TRBD1. CDR1 SGHTA and CDR2 FQGNSA come from the germline V gene. This CDR3 contains 16 residues. The J segment lost 3 bases and the V segment lost 3 bases, leaving 10 bases of the junction unmatched. The chain's CDR3 is CASSFDRVGWDTEAFF. CDR3 nucleotides: TGTGCCAGCAGCTTCGACAGGGTGGGGTGGGACACTGAAGCTTTCTTT.

The chain recombines TRBV6-6 with TRBJ2-3; possibly TRBD1 or TRBD2 for D (7 bases each). The CDR3 length is 14 residues. Deletions cut 8 bases from V and 3 bases from J, with 15 bases between. Germline loops: CDR1 MNHNY, CDR2 SVGAGI (reference sequence). The CDR3 coding sequence is TGTGCCAGCCTCCCCAGGGGGGGGACAGATACGCAGTATTTT. This codes for CASLPRGGTDTQYF.

V usage is TRBV28 and J usage is TRBJ1-1; D unclear. From germline, CDR1 is MDHEN and CDR2 SYDVKM. Trimming left V 6 bases short and J 0 bases short, with 11 bases between. CDR3 length equals 14 residues. CDR3 coding DNA: TGTGCCAGCAGCCCCCCCCCGGTGAACACTGAAGCTTTCTTT. As protein: CASSPPPVNTEAFF.

This chain uses TRBV7-2 with TRBJ2-1; the D is unclear. This CDR3 has 11 residues. Trimming left V 6 bases short and J 12 bases short, with 12 bases between. Germline assignment: CDR1 SGHTA and CDR2 FQGNSA. The CDR3 is CASSSGPVQFF. Here the CDR3 DNA reads TGTGCCAGCAGTTCAGGACCGGTGCAGTTCTTC.